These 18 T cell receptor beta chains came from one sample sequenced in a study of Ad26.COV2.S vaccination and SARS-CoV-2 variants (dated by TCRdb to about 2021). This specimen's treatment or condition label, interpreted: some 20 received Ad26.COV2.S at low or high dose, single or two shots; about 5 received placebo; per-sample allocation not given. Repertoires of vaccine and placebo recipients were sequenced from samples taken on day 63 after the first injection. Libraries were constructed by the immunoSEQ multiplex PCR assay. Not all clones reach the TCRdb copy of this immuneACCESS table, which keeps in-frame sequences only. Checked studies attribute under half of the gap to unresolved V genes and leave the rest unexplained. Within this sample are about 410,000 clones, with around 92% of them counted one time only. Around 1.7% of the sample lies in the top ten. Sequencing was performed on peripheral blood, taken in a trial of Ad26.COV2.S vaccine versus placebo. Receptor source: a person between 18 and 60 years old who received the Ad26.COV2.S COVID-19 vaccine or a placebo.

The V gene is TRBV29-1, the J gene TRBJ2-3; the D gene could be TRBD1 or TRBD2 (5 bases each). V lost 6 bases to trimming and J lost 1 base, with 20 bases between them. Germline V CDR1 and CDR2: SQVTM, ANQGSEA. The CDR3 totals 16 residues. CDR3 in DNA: TGCAGCGTGGGCGGCGTTGGGGGATCCCGCACAGATACGCAGTATTTT. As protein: CSVGGVGGSRTDTQYF.

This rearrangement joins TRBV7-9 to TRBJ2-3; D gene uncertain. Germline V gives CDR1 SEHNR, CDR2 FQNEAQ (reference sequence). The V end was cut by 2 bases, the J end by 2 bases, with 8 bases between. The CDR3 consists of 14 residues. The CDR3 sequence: CASSLKGITDTQYF. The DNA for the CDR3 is TGTGCCAGCAGCTTAAAGGGCATCACAGATACGCAGTATTTT.

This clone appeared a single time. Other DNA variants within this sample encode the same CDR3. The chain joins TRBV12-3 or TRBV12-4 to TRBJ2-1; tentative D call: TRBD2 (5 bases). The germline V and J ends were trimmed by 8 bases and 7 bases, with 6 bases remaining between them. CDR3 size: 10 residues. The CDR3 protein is CASSGNEQFF. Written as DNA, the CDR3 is TGTGCCAGCTCGGGGAATGAGCAGTTCTTC.

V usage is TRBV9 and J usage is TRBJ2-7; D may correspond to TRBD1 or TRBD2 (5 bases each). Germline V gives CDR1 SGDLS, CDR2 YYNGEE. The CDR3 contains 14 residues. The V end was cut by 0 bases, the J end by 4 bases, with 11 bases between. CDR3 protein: CASSVEGDGYEQYF. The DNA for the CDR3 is TGTGCCAGCAGCGTAGAAGGGGACGGGTACGAGCAGTACTTC.

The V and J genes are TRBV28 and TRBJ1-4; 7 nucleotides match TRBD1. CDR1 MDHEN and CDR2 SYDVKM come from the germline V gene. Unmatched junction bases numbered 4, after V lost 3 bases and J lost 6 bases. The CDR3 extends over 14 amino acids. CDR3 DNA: TGTGCCAGCAGTTTCCCCAGGGGGGATGAAAAACTGTTTTTT. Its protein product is CASSFPRGDEKLFF.

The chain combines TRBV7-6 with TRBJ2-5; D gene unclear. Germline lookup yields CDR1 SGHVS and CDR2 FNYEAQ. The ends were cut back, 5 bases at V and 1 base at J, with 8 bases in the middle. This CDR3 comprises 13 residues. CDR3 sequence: CASSPRAQETQYF. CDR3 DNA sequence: TGTGCCAGCAGCCCTAGGGCCCAAGAGACCCAGTACTTC.

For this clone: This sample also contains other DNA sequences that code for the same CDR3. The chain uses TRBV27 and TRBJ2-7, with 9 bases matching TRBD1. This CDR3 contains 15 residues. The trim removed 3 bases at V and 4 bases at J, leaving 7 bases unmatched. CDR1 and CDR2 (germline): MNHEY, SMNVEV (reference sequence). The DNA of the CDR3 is TGTGCCAGCAGTTTTGGGACAGGGCTTTCTTACGAGCAGTACTTC. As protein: CASSFGTGLSYEQYF.

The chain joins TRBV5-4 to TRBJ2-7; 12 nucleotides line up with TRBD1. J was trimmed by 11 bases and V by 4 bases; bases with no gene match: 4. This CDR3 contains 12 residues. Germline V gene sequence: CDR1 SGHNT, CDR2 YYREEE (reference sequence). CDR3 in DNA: TGTGCCAGCAGCCGGGACAGGGGGCTAAAGTACTTC. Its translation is CASSRDRGLKYF.

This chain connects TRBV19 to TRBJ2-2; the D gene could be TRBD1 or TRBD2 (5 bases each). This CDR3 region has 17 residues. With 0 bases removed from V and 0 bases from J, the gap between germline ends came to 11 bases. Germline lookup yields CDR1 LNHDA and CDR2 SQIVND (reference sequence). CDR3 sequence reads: CASSIDPGRPNTGELFF. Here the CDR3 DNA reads TGTGCCAGTAGTATAGATCCGGGACGGCCGAACACCGGGGAGCTGTTTTTT. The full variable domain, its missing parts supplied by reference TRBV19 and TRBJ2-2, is DGGITQSPKYLFRKEGQNVTLSCEQNLNHDAMYWYRQDPGQGLRLIYYSQIVNDFQKGDIAEGYSVSREKKESFPLTVTSAQKNPTAFYLCASSIDPGRPNTGELFFGEGSRLTVL.

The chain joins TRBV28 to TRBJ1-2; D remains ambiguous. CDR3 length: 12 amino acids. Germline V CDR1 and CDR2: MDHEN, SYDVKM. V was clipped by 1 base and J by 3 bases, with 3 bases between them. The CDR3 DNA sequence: TGTGCCAGCAGTTTATTGGACTATGGCTACACCTTC. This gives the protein CASSLLDYGYTF.

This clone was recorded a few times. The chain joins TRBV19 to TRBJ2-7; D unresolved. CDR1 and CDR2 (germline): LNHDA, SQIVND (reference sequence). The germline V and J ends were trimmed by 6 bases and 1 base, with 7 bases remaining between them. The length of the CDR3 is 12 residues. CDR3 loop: CASSHGSYEQYF. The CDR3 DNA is TGTGCCAGTAGCCACGGGTCCTACGAGCAGTACTTC.

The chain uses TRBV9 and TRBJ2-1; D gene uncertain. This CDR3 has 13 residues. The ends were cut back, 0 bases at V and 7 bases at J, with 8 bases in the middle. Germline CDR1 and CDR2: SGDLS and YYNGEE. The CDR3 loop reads CASSVGGENEQFF. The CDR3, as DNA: TGTGCCAGCAGCGTAGGAGGTGAAAATGAGCAGTTCTTC.

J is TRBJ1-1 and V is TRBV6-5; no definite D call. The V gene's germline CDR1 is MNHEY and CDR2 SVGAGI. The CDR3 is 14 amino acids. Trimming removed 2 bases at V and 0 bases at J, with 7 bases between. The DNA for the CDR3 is TGTGCCAGCAGTTACGCGCAAATGAACACTGAAGCTTTCTTT. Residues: CASSYAQMNTEAFF.

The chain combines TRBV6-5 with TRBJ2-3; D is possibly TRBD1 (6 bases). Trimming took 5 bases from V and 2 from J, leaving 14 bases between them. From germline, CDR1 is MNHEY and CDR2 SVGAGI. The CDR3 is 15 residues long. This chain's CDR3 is CASSPPVGATDTQYF. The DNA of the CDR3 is TGTGCCAGCAGTCCCCCTGTGGGGGCCACAGATACGCAGTATTTT.

CDR3 sequence (DNA): TGTGCCACCAGCCGAGCGGGGGGGTCAAATGAGCAGTTCTTC. Translating gives CATSRAGGSNEQFF. This rearrangement joins TRBV15 to TRBJ2-1; 10 bases agree with TRBD2. CDR3 length equals 14 residues. The junction had 5 bases not matched to a gene; V was cut back by 5 bases and J by 7 bases. Germline V gene data show CDR1 as LNHNV and CDR2 as YYDKDF (reference sequence).

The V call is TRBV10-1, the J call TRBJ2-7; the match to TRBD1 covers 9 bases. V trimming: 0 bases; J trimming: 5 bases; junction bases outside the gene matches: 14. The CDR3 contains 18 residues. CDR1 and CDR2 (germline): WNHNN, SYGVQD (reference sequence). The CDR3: CASSESVIGTGLEDEQYF. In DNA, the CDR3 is TGCGCCAGCAGTGAGTCTGTCATCGGGACAGGGCTTGAGGACGAGCAGTACTTC.

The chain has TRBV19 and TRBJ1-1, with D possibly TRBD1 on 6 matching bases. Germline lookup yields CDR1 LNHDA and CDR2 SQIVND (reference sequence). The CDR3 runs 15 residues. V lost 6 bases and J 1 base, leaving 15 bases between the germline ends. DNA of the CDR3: TGTGCCAGTAGCCGGCCAGGGGCGAGGAACACTGAAGCTTTCTTT. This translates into CASSRPGARNTEAFF.

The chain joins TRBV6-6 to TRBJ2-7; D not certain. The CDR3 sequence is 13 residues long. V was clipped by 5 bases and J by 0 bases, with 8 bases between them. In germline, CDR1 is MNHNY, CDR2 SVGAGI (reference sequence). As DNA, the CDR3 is TGTGCCAGCAGTCGACTTAGCTCCTACGAGCAGTACTTC. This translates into CASSRLSSYEQYF.